This T cell receptor (beta chain) comes out of a study of human T cells and chemical hapten exposure. Per germline, CDR1 LGHNT and CDR2 FRNRAP. The CDR3 is 13 residues long. The V gene lost 1 base and the J gene lost 1 base, with 1 base spanning the gap. This clonotype was recorded many times. Its antigen is currently unknown. Study results and limitations: The number of TCRs over 1 in 1000 frequency stayed unchanged after DPC.

Noted time point: pre-sensitization, week 0. As to treatment: therapeutic diphenylcyclopropenone sensitization with weekly scalp DPC. TCRdb reprocessed the RACE reads via MiXCR and lists one record per CDR3 protein. Found here are fewer than 350,000 distinct CDR3 sequences, approximately 7.5% of them singletons; the top ten hold 1.2%. This TCR came from a man aged 18 to 30 with alopecia areata. Some clones in this sample may be carry-over from other donors' samples. Sequences were derived from whole blood, sampled in connection with sensitization to the hapten diphenylcyclopropenone (DPC). The V and J genes are TRBV12-5 and TRBJ2-2; no firm D call. Here the CDR3 reads CASGLGNTGELFF. CDR3 DNA sequence: TGTGCTAGTGGTTTGGGGAACACCGGGGAGCTGTTTTTT.